The T cell receptor beta chain described here comes from a study of memory CD4+ T cells and cytomegalovirus serostatus. In the study overall: Healthy Belgian adult donors included about nine CMV-positive and some 24 CMV-negative people.

With regard to this clone: Its target is not known.

Broader study findings: Repertoires predicted CMV serostatus with median bootstrapped AUC of about 0.95.

Single viable CD3+CD4+CD8-CD45RO+ cells were sorted as the memory CD4+ T cells. Serum IgG to CMV pp150, pp28, p38 and p52 defined serostatus. Trimming took 4 bases from V and 3 from J, leaving 13 bases between them. Germline loops: CDR1 SNHLY, CDR2 FYNNEI. The CDR3 sequence is 15 residues long. Original processing methods: After removing out-of-frame reads, over 2 million distinct TCRbeta sequences remained. The repertoire was sequenced with immunoSEQ multiplex PCR; TCRdb's copy has only in-frame clones and lacks some. The DNA gave D and trimming, while V, J and clone size come from that table. The repertoire holds roughly 50,000 clones, with more than 65% as singletons.

Sequenced input: memory CD4+ T cells from blood. The sequence derives from an adult in good health and CMV-seronegative. Some clones in this sample may be carry-over from other donors' samples. The rearrangement joins TRBV2 to TRBJ1-5; D is undetermined. The chain's CDR3 is CASSAGPTDNQPQHF. The CDR3 bases are TGTGCCAGCAGTGCCGGCCCAACCGACAATCAGCCCCAGCATTTT.